This paragraph reports one TCR beta chain. The antigen is not known. The assay was immunoSEQ multiplex PCR, and TCRdb's table has in-frame clones only and misses some. The sample carries some 110,000 clones, roughly 94% recorded once. This entry comes from a study of siplizumab effects on memory and regulatory T cells. General study results and limits: Major contributors to the alloresponse seemed to be naive T cells, which also appeared more diverse than memory cells. In siplizumab conditions, mappable alloreactive CD4+ clones averaged around 69% Treg-derived, against around 30% in controls. The mapping of alloreactive clones to unstimulated subsets covered only a minor fraction of them.

This clonotype was sampled from a human donor in good health. The source material was non-Treg CD4+ T cells sorted from blood.

In DNA form, the CDR3 reads TGCGCCAGCAGCCAAGGGTACAGGGTTAGCAATCAGCCCCAGCATTTT. Translation: CASSQGYRVSNQPQHF. The V call is TRBV4-1, the J call TRBJ1-5, with D possibly TRBD1 on 6 matching bases. Germline V gives CDR1 MGHRA, CDR2 YSYEKL. CDR3 length: 16 amino acids. Trimming removed 1 base at V and 0 bases at J, with 10 bases between.